These 25 T cell receptor delta chains originate from one sample sequenced in a study of γδ T cells in repeated Plasmodium falciparum infection. Flow sorting of PBMC yielded separate Vgamma9/Vdelta2+ and Vdelta2-negative gammadelta T cell populations for bulk repertoire analysis. TCRdb reapplied CATT to the multiplex PCR reads. The sample has about 50,000 delta-chain clones, more than 1.5% seen once. The sample comprised gamma-delta T cells from blood. Receptors were obtained from a pool of human donors (malaria-infected and uninfected, not separated).

This clone has just a few counts. A single base is all that separates this from a far larger clone, so a read error is likely. The same CDR3 can be traced to other DNA sequences in this sample. The J gene is uncalled and the V gene is TRDV2; the table's D gene call, TRDD3, was not cross checked with the DNA. CDR1 is GEAIGNYY and CDR2 is EKD in the germline V gene. The CDR3 has 23 amino acids. CDR3 amino acids: CACDTLLSGKVLGDSPYTDKLIF. CDR3 in DNA: TGTGCCTGTGACACCTTGCTGAGTGGGAAAGTACTGGGGGATTCCCCGTACACCGATAAGCTCATCTTT.

At least ten counts were recorded for this clone. A far larger clone is one nucleotide away, so this likely arose from a read error. This chain connects TRDV2 to TRDJ1, with a weak D call TRDD3 (5 bases). CDR1 is GEAIGNYY, CDR2 EKD, per germline. This CDR3 spans 16 amino acids. Trimming removed 0 bases at V and 3 bases at J, with 16 bases between. The CDR3 DNA follows: TGTGCCTGTGACACCCCCTTACCGGGGGCCCCCGATAAACTCATCTTT. Its translation: CACDTPLPGAPDKLIF.

As concerns this clone: The amino acid sequence in TCRdb belongs to a much larger clone and departs from this DNA's translation at residue 15, likely a sequencing read error; the sequence shown is translated from the DNA. The chain recombines TRDV1 with TRDJ1; 13 bases fit TRDD3. No J gene was available from TCRdb, and it was assigned here by a germline match of the DNA. Germline-derived CDR1 and CDR2 are TSWWSYY and QGS. This CDR3 has 22 residues. V dropped 1 base and J dropped 2; count of bases not matched to a gene: 19. CDR3 DNA sequence: TGTGCTCTTGGGGAACCCCCGGGATTCATACTGGGGGATACGATTCGTACCGATAAACTCATCTTT. Translation gives CALGEPPGFILGDTIRTDKLIF.

On this clone itself: The protein recorded in TCRdb matches a much larger clone and deviates from this DNA's translation at residue 18, suggesting a read error; the protein here is obtained by translating the DNA. The V gene call reads TRDV1; no J gene was called; no check of the table's D call, TRDD3, against the DNA was made. The CDR3 consists of 19 residues. The V gene's germline CDR1 is TSWWSYY and CDR2 QGS. The CDR3: CALGVTFHVVLKSTDKLTF. The DNA for the CDR3 is TGTGCTCTTGGGGTAACTTTCCACGTCGTACTGAAAAGTACCGATAAACTCACCTTT.

This clone has a count of ten or more. The mismatch at residue 17 between this DNA's translation and the TCRdb protein of a much larger clone likely reflects a read error; the protein shown is translated from the DNA. V gene TRDV2 was called; the J gene was not; the table's D gene call, TRDD3, was not cross checked with the DNA. Germline V lookup: CDR1 GEAIGNYY, CDR2 EKD. This CDR3 contains 19 residues. The CDR3 region is CACDSVGDRSSWDTRQVFF. CDR3 nucleotide sequence: TGTGCCTGTGACTCCGTGGGGGATAGGAGCTCCTGGGACACCCGACAGGTGTTTTTC.

Worth noting for this clone: TCRdb lists the protein of a much larger clone for this DNA, which differs at residue 10, so this is likely a read error; the protein given here is translated from the DNA itself. The chain joins TRDV1 to TRDJ2, with 8 positions matching TRDD3. In the absence of a J gene in TCRdb, the DNA was matched to germline to assign it here. J lost 4 bases, V lost 3 bases, and 19 bases had no gene match. The V gene's germline CDR1 is TSWWSYY and CDR2 QGS. This CDR3 is built from 20 residues. The CDR3 DNA reads TGTGCTCTTGGGGAGACCTTAACCAGTATTGGGGGATTAAGGACAGCACAACTCTTCTTT. Its translation is CALGETLTSIGGLRTAQLFF.

This clone was counted ten times or more. The identical CDR3 is also encoded by other nucleotide sequences in the sample. The chain employs TRDV1 and TRDJ1, with TRDD3 matching 12 bases. Unmatched junction bases numbered 23, after V lost 6 bases and J lost 0 bases. CDR1 and CDR2 from the germline V gene are TSWWSYY and QGS. This CDR3 is built from 22 residues. As DNA, the CDR3 is TGTGCTCTTGGCCTACTCCCTCCCAGACTGGGGGATACTTCGGTCAACACCGATAAACTCATCTTT. It specifies CALGLLPPRLGDTSVNTDKLIF.

Comments on this clone: A read error is likely here: a far larger clone is one base away. Distinct nucleotide sequences in the sample also encode this CDR3. The chain links TRDV1 to TRDJ1; 10 bases fit TRDD3. The J gene, absent from TCRdb, was called here by matching the DNA to germline. Per germline, CDR1 TSWWSYY and CDR2 QGS. Trimming cost V 0 bases and J 0 bases; bases outside gene matches: 19. The CDR3 is made up of 22 amino acids. CDR3 residues: CALGELLYQYWGIPSYTDKLIF. In DNA, the CDR3 is TGTGCTCTTGGGGAACTCCTGTACCAGTATTGGGGGATACCCTCGTACACCGATAAACTCATCTTT.

This clone was seen repeatedly, ten times or more. This is likely an artifact of a read error, given a far larger clone one base away. Other DNA variants within this sample encode the same CDR3. The CDR3 loop is CALGELTPLPPRWGWGNGYMGLIF. The CDR3 coding sequence is TGTGCTCTTGGGGAGCTCACTCCACTTCCACCCCGTTGGGGGTGGGGGAACGGTTATATGGGACTCATCTTT. The V gene is TRDV1, the J gene TRDJ1; 7 bases map to TRDD3. TCRdb supplies no J gene; here it was assigned by aligning the nucleotide sequence to germline. The CDR3 loop spans 24 amino acids. The trim removed 3 bases at V and 10 bases at J, leaving 41 bases unmatched. CDR1 is TSWWSYY and CDR2 is QGS in the germline V gene.

Only a few counts were recorded for this clone. The TCRdb record carries a much larger clone's protein, which differs from this DNA's translation at residue 6; a read error is the likely cause, and the protein listed here is the DNA translation. The CDR3 sequence is CALGELRPSLSDWGTPFYILTDKLIF. The CDR3 DNA reads TGTGCTCTTGGGGAATTACGGCCTTCCTTATCCGACTGGGGGACTCCTTTTTACATTTTGACCGATAAACTCATCTTT. The chain recombines TRDV1 with TRDJ1; 9 nucleotides line up with TRDD3. The J gene, not given by TCRdb, was assigned here from a germline match of the nucleotide sequence. V was pared by 2 bases and J by 2 bases, with 36 bases of the junction left unmatched. Germline loops: CDR1 TSWWSYY, CDR2 QGS. This CDR3 comprises 26 residues.

This clone was detected a few times. TCRdb assigns this DNA the protein of a much larger clone, which departs from its translation at residue 5; this likely reflects a read error, and the protein shown comes from translating the DNA. The chain carries TRDV2 and TRDJ1; 13 bases are shared with TRDD3. Because TCRdb records no J gene, it was assigned here through a match of the DNA to germline. The CDR3 sequence is 22 residues long. CDR1 GEAIGNYY and CDR2 EKD come from the germline V gene. The V and J ends lost 3 bases and 4 bases, in that order; junction bases with no gene match: 25. The CDR3 nucleotides read TGTGCCTGTGACGCCGTCTTAACTGGGGGATACGCTAAGAAAAAGCATAGCGATAAACTCATCTTT. Translated: CACDAVLTGGYAKKKHSDKLIF.

This clone was seen only a few times. A far larger clone is off by one base, so a read error is likely. Distinct nucleotide sequences in the sample also encode this CDR3. The V gene is TRDV1, the J gene TRDJ1; D is perhaps TRDD3 (8 bases). Because TCRdb records no J gene, it was assigned here through a match of the DNA to germline. This CDR3 has 22 amino acids. The V gene's germline CDR1 is TSWWSYY and CDR2 QGS. V was cut by 4 bases and J by 0 bases, with 33 bases left in between. CDR3 in DNA: TGTGCTCTTGGGGTTCCCTTCCTCCGTCGGGGCTGGGGGACCCGCTACACCGATAAACTCATCTTT. Translated: CALGVPFLRRGWGTRYTDKLIF.

There are a few counts of this clone. A far more abundant clone sits one base away, making this likely a read error. The same CDR3 is also encoded by other DNA sequences in this sample. The V gene call reads TRDV3; no J gene was called; TRDD3 is the table's D call and was not checked against the DNA. The CDR3 consists of 16 residues. In germline, CDR1 is TVYSNPD, CDR2 GDNSRS (reference sequence). CDR3 residues: CAFKYWVFFSTDKLIF. The CDR3 nucleotides are TGTGCCTTCAAATACTGGGTCTTTTTTTCGACCGATAAACTCATTTTT.

This clone was seen ten or more times. This likely reflects a read error, since a far larger clone is one base away. Other nucleotide sequences in the sample specify the same CDR3. The V and J genes are TRDV1 and TRDJ1, with a possible D match to TRDD2 (6 bases). CDR1 is TSWWSYY and CDR2 is QGS in the germline V gene. CDR3 length: 22 amino acids. This CDR3 reads CALGDAPSSLIHLIQYTDKLIF. As DNA, the CDR3 is TGTGCTCTTGGGGACGCCCCTTCTTCCTTAATCCACCTGATCCAGTACACCGATAAGCTCATCTTT.

This clone has more than one count but fewer than ten. TCRdb pairs this DNA with a much larger clone's protein that differs at residues 8 and 9, likely a read error; the protein shown was translated from the DNA. V and J are TRDV3 and TRDJ1, with TRDD3 matching over 8 bases. The germline V gene encodes CDR1 TVYSNPD and CDR2 GDNSRS (reference sequence). The CDR3 extends over 13 amino acids. V trimming: 5 bases; J trimming: 7 bases; junction bases outside the gene matches: 12. In nucleotides, the CDR3 is TGTGCCCACAGCCCACTGGGGGCACCTAAACTCATCTTT. Its protein product is CAHSPLGAPKLIF.

This clone was picked up a small number of times. A far larger clone is a single base away, which makes a read error likely. Additional DNA sequences in this sample encode the identical CDR3. CDR3 in DNA: TGTGCCTATAGAAGCGGTTACGTTCGGGGTGGGGGCCACCTACGGTACACCGATAAACTCATCTTT. Residues: CAYRSGYVRGGGHLRYTDKLIF. The chain recombines TRAV38-2/DV8 with TRDJ1; perhaps TRDD3 as D (6 bases). Matching the DNA to germline supplied the J gene, which TCRdb does not give. This CDR3 spans 22 amino acids. Germline V gene data show CDR1 as TSESDYY and CDR2 as QEAYKQQN.

This clone turned up a few times. TCRdb's listed protein matches a much larger clone and diverges from this DNA's translation at residue 11, likely through a read error; the protein shown comes from the DNA. The chain carries TRAV38-2/DV8 and TRDJ1; D assignment may be TRDD2 or TRDD3 (6 bases each). The CDR3 length is 20 residues. Looked up from germline, CDR1 is TSESDYY and CDR2 is QEAYKQQN. Trimming cost V 0 bases and J 0 bases, with 24 bases left between them. As DNA, the CDR3 is TGTGCTTATAGGAGCGCATTCCTATCATACCGGGGGACGTACACCGATAAACTCATCTTT. Its protein product is CAYRSAFLSYRGTYTDKLIF.

Remarks on this clone: This likely stems from a read error, as it lies one base from a far larger clone. The sample carries other DNA sequences with the same CDR3. The rearrangement uses TRDV1 and TRDJ1; tentative D call: TRDD3 (6 bases). The J gene is not listed in TCRdb, so it was assigned here from a DNA match to germline. Germline lookup yields CDR1 TSWWSYY and CDR2 QGS. The CDR3 is 14 residues long. CDR3 in DNA: TGTGCCCTTGGGGGGTTTCCCTTTAGCGGTAAACTCATCTTT. Its translation is CALGGFPFSGKLIF.

This clone was picked up a small number of times. A far larger clone is one nucleotide away, so this likely arose from a read error. The sample holds other DNA sequences that translate to the same CDR3. This chain uses TRDV2 with TRDJ3; 8 bases are shared with TRDD3. The J gene is not listed in TCRdb, so it was assigned here from a DNA match to germline. Germline V gives CDR1 GEAIGNYY, CDR2 EKD. This CDR3 comprises 17 residues. The CDR3 coding sequence is TGTGCCTGTGACAAAACTGGGGGCTCCTGGGACACTCGACAGATGTTTTTC. It encodes CACDKTGGSWDTRQMFF.

This clone has just a few counts. TCRdb's listed protein matches a much larger clone and diverges from this DNA's translation at residue 4, likely through a read error; the protein shown comes from the DNA. V gene TRDV2 combines with J gene TRDJ1; no clear D. The J gene was not available in TCRdb and was assigned here by matching the DNA to germline segments. The CDR3 totals 15 residues. Trimming shortened V by 4 bases and J by 0 bases, and 14 bases separated the two germline ends. Germline lookup yields CDR1 GEAIGNYY and CDR2 EKD. The DNA for the CDR3 is TGTGCCTGTGAAACCGTGTCCTCCCACACCGATAAACTCATCTTT. Its protein is CACETVSSHTDKLIF.

This clone has at least ten counts. TCRdb's entry gives the protein of a much larger clone, which mismatches this DNA's translation at residue 3, likely from a read error; the protein reported here is translated from the DNA. This chain links TRDV3 with TRDJ1; 7 nucleotides align to TRDD3. Per germline, CDR1 TVYSNPD and CDR2 GDNSRS (reference sequence). The length of the CDR3 is 18 residues. The CDR3 DNA reads TGTGCTTCCTCTAATCGCGACCGTGGGGGAAGAGGGGGCGATAAACTCATCTTT. Its translation: CASSNRDRGGRGGDKLIF.

At least ten counts were recorded for this clone. The protein TCRdb lists belongs to a much larger clone and differs from this DNA's translation at residue 10, which points to a read error; the protein shown is made from the DNA. This chain links TRDV2 with TRDJ1; 11 bases map to TRDD3. TCRdb records no J gene; here it was assigned by comparing the DNA to germline. The CDR3 sequence is 17 residues long. Germline CDR1 GEAIGNYY, CDR2 EKD. V shed 1 base and J 0 bases; nucleotides not matched to a gene: 6. CDR3 bases: TGTGCCTGTGACACTCTGGGGGATACTCCGTACACCGATAAACTCATCTTT. Residues: CACDTLGDTPYTDKLIF.

This clone was recorded many times. A far larger clone lies a single base away; this is likely a read error. The identical CDR3 is also encoded by other nucleotide sequences in the sample. This chain uses TRDV1 with TRDJ1, with 7 bases matching TRDD2. TCRdb does not report a J gene; here it was assigned by matching the DNA to germline references. The CDR3 is 20 amino acids. Germline loops: CDR1 TSWWSYY, CDR2 QGS. V gave up 1 base and J gave up 1 base; unmatched junction bases: 18. CDR3 protein: CALGEPAFVPTPGITDKLIF. The DNA of the CDR3 is TGTGCTCTTGGGGAACCAGCTTTCGTTCCTACGCCAGGGATCACCGATAAACTCATCTTT.

With regard to this clone: TCRdb shows a much larger clone's protein in place of this DNA's translation, and the two differ at residue 11, likely through a read error; the protein shown is translated from the DNA. V is TRDV1 and J is TRDJ1; D is perhaps TRDD2 or TRDD3 (5 bases each). TCRdb leaves out the J gene; it was filled in here by matching the DNA to germline. Looked up from germline, CDR1 is TSWWSYY and CDR2 is QGS. V lost 3 bases and J 7 bases, leaving 27 bases between the germline ends. The CDR3 contains 18 residues. DNA for the CDR3: TGTGCTCTTGGGGACCCCTTTCCTTGGGTACGGGGGGTTCCTAAACTCATCTTT. This translates into CALGDPFPWVRGVPKLIF.

A remark on this clone: This DNA's translation differs at residue 7 from TCRdb's protein, which comes from a much larger clone; a read error is likely, and the protein shown is translated from the DNA. The rearrangement links TRDV3 to TRDJ1, with D possibly matching TRDD3 (6 bases). Here the J gene was assigned by germline matching of the DNA, as TCRdb has none. Germline V lookup: CDR1 TVYSNPD, CDR2 GDNSRS (reference sequence). This CDR3 has 18 amino acids. V lost 1 base to trimming and J lost 0 bases, with 24 bases between them. Written as DNA, the CDR3 is TGTGCCTTTAAGGACTACATTGGGGGTTACCGAGACACCGATAAACTCATCTTT. Amino acid sequence: CAFKDYIGGYRDTDKLIF. Together with reference TRDV3 and TRDJ1, the CDR3 gives the full variable domain: CDKVTQSSPDQTVASGSEVVLLCTYDTVYSNPDLFWYRIRPDYSFQFVFYGDNSRSEGADFTQGRFSVKHILTQKAFHLVISPVRTEDSATYYCAFKDYIGGYRDTDKLIFGKGTRVTVEP.